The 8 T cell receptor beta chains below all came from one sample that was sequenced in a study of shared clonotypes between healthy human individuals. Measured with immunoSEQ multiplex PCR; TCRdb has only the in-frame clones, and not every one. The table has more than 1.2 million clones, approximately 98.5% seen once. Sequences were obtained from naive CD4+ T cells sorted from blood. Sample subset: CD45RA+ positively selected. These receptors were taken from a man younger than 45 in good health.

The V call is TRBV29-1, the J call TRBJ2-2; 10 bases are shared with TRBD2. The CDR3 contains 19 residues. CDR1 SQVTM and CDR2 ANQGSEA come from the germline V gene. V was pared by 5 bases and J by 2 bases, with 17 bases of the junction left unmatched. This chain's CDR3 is CSVSGLAEARRQNTGELFF. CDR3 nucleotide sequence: TGCAGCGTTTCCGGACTAGCGGAGGCTCGACGTCAAAACACCGGGGAGCTGTTTTTT.

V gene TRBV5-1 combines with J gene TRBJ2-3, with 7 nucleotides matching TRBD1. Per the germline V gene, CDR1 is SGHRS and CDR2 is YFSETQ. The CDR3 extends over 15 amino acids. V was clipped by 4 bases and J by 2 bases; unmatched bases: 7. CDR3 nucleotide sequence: TGCGCCAGCAGCCCACCAGGGGGTGTCACAGATACGCAGTATTTT. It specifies CASSPPGGVTDTQYF.

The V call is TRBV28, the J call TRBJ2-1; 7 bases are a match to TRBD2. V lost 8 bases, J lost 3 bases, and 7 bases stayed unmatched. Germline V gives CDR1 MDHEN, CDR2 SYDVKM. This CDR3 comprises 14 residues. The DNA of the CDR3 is TGTGCCAGCCATTCCGGGACTAACTACAATGAGCAGTTCTTC. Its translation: CASHSGTNYNEQFF. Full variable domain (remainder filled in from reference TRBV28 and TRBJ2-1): DVKVTQSSRYLVKRTGEKVFLECVQDMDHENMFWYRQDPGLGLRLIYFSYDVKMKEKGDIPEGYSVSREKKERFSLILESASTNQTSMYLCASHSGTNYNEQFFGPGTRLTVL.

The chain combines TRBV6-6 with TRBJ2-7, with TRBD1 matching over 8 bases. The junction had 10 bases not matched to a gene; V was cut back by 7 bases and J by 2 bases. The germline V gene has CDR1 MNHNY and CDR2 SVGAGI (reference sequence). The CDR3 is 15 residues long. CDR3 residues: CASTQDRENPYEQYF. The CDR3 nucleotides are TGTGCCAGCACCCAGGACAGGGAAAACCCCTACGAGCAGTACTTC.

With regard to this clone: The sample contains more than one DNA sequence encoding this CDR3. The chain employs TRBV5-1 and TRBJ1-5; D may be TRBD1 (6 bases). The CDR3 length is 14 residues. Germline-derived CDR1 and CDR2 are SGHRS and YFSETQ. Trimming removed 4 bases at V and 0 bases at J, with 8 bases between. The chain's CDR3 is CASSPDSSNQPQHF. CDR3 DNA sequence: TGCGCCAGCAGCCCGGACAGTAGCAATCAGCCCCAGCATTTT.

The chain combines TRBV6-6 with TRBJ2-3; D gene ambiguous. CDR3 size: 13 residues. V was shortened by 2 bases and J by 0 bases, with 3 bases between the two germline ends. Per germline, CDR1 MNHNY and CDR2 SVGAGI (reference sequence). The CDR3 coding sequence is TGTGCCAGCAGTTACCGCAGCACAGATACGCAGTATTTT. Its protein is CASSYRSTDTQYF.

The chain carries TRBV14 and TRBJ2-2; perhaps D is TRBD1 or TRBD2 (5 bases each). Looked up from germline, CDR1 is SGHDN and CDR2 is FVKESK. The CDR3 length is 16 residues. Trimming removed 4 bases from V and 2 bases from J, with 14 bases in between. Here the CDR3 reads CASSRQGAPNTGELFF. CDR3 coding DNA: TGTGCCAGCAGCCGGCAGGGAGCCCCCAACACCGGGGAGCTGTTTTTT.

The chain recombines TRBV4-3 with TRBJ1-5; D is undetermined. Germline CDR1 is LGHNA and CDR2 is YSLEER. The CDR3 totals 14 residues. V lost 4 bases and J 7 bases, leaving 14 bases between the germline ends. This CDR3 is CASSRSTQVQPQHF. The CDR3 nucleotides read TGCGCCAGCAGCCGCTCTACCCAGGTCCAGCCCCAGCATTTT.